This TCR beta chain was identified in a study of control samples from healthy donors and cancer patients. TCRdb's copy holds only in-frame clones and misses some; the assay was immunoSEQ multiplex PCR. The table includes about 95,000 clones, 88% detected once. This clone was seen only once. Trimming removed 6 bases from V and 7 bases from J; junction bases left unmatched: 9. This CDR3 spans 14 amino acids. Germline CDR1 and CDR2: MGHDK and SYGVNS. The chain joins TRBV25-1 to TRBJ2-7; 10 bases agree with TRBD2. This receptor was identified in a woman in her 70s in good health. Sequences were obtained from blood. In nucleotides, the CDR3 is TGTGCCAGCAGAGAGCGGGGGGGCCTTGGAGAGCAGTACTTC. The encoded protein is CASRERGGLGEQYF.